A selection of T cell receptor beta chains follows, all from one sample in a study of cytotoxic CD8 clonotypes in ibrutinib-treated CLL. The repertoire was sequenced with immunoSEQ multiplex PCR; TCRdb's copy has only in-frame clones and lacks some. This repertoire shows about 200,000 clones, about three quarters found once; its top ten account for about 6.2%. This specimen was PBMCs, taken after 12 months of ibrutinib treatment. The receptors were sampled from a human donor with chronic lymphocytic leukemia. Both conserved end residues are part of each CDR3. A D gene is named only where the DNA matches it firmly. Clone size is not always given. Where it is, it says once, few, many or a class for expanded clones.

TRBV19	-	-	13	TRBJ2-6	TGTGCCATAAAAAAGGCTGGGGCCAACGTCCTGACTTTC	CAIKKAGANVLTF
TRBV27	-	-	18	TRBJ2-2	TGTGCCAGCAGTTTCCCCGGGGTTTTGCCTCGAGGGACCGGGGAGCTGTTTTTT	CASSFPGVLPRGTGELFF
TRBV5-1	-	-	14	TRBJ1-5	TGCGCCAGCAGCTTGGGGGCCCCTGGTCAGCCCCAGCATTTT	CASSLGAPGQPQHF
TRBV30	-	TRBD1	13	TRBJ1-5	TGTGCCTGGAGTGTACAGGGGGGTCAGCCCCAGCATTTT	CAWSVQGGQPQHF
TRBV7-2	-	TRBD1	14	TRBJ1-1	TGTGCCAGCAGCGTGGGACAGATGAACACTGAAGCTTTCTTT	CASSVGQMNTEAFF
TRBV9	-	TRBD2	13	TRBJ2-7	TGTGCCAGCAGCCGGGACTATAATAACGAGCAGTACTTC	CASSRDYNNEQYF
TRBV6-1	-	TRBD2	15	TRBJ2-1	TGTGCCAGCAGTTTCCGACTAGCGGGAGTTCATGAGCAGTTCTTC	CASSFRLAGVHEQFF
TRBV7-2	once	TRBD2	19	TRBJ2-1	TGTGCCAGCAGCTTATTGGTTCTAGCGGGAGGGAGCTCCTACAATGAGCAGTTCTTC	CASSLLVLAGGSSYNEQFF
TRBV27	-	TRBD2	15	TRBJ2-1	TGTGCCAGCAGTCCCCGGGTAGCGGGGGCCAATGAGCAGTTCTTC	CASSPRVAGANEQFF
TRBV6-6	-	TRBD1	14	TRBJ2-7	TGTGCCAGCAGTTACCGGGACAGTCGCTACGAGCAGTACTTC	CASSYRDSRYEQYF
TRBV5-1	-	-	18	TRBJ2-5	TGCGCCAGCAGCAGCACCTACAGGGTTCTGAGGACCCAAGAGACCCAGTACTTC	CASSSTYRVLRTQETQYF
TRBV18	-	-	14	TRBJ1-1	TGTGCCAGCTCACCCCGGACAGAGAACACTGAAGCTTTCTTT	CASSPRTENTEAFF
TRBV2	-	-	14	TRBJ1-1	TGTGCCAGCACATCCGGGACACGAAACACTGAAGCTTTCTTT	CASTSGTRNTEAFF
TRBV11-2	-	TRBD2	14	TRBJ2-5	TGTGCCAGCAGCTTACTAGCGGTACAAGAGACCCAGTACTTC	CASSLLAVQETQYF
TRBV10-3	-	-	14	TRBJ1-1	TGTGCCGCCGGCATGACAGAGTGGGACACTGAAGCTTTCTTT	CAAGMTEWDTEAFF
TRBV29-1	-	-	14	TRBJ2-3	TGCAGCGCCCCAGAAGGAGGCGGGACAGATACGCAGTATTTT	CSAPEGGGTDTQYF
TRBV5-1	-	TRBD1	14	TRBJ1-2	TGCGCCAGCAGACAGGGGGGCCCGGACTATGGCTACACCTTC	CASRQGGPDYGYTF
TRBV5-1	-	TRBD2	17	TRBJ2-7	TGCGCCAGCAGCTTGGTATCGGGAGGGGTTTGGTCCTACGAGCAGTACTTC	CASSLVSGGVWSYEQYF
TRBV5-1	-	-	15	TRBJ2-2	TGCGCCAGCAAAGGACAGACCTCGAACACCGGGGAGCTGTTTTTT	CASKGQTSNTGELFF
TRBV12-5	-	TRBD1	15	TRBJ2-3	TGTGCTAGTGGCCACCGGGACAGGGGCCCAGATACGCAGTATTTT	CASGHRDRGPDTQYF
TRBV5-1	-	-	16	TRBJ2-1	TGCGCCAGCAGCTTGGATTTAGGGTTCTCCTACAATGAGCAGTTCTTC	CASSLDLGFSYNEQFF
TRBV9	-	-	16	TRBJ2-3	TGTGCCAGCAGCTCCATGGGGGCCACTAGCACAGATACGCAGTATTTT	CASSSMGATSTDTQYF
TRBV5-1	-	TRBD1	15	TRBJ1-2	TGCGCCAGCAGCTTGGGGGACAGAGGGACCTATGGCTACACCTTC	CASSLGDRGTYGYTF
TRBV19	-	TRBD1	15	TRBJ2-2	TGTGCCAGTAGTATCGGACAGGTACCTACCGGGGAGCTGTTTTTT	CASSIGQVPTGELFF